Given below is one T cell receptor beta chain in context. The antigen is not known. This sample was taken from a study of CD8+ T cells in alopecia areata. The CDR3 extends over 12 amino acids. CDR1 and CDR2 (germline): SGHVS, FQNEAQ. V gave up 3 bases and J gave up 7 bases, with 9 bases separating them. The study's findings and limits: Clonality in lesional scalp, especially alopecia totalis/universalis, exceeded that of normal scalp.

RNA extraction was followed by reverse transcription into cDNA, which acted as the sequencing template. The data were produced by immunoSEQ multiplex PCR, yet TCRdb's version contains in-frame clones alone and is incomplete. The profile covers about 200,000 clones, with more than 55% appearing a single time and nearly 5% taken by the ten largest. CD4+ and CD8+ T cells were sorted from PBMCs. Sequenced: CD8+ T cells sorted from blood. The rearrangement links TRBV7-8 to TRBJ1-2; D unresolved. The TCR was taken from a human donor in good health. The CDR3 loop reads CASSFGAFGYTF. The CDR3 nucleotides are TGTGCCAGCAGCTTCGGCGCCTTTGGCTACACCTTC.